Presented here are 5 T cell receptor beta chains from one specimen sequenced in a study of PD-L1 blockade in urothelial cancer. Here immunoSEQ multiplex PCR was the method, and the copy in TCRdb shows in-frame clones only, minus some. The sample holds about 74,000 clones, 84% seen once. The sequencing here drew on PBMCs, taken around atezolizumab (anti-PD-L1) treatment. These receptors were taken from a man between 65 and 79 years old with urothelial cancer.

The CDR3 sequence is CASSRLETSFYEQFF. DNA for the CDR3: TGTGCCAGCAGCCGACTGGAGACTAGCTTCTATGAGCAGTTCTTC. The chain employs TRBV14 and TRBJ2-1, with 7 bases fitting TRBD2. CDR1 and CDR2 (germline): SGHDN, FVKESK. J gave up 8 bases and V 4 bases, and 11 bases lay outside the gene matches. The length of the CDR3 is 15 residues.

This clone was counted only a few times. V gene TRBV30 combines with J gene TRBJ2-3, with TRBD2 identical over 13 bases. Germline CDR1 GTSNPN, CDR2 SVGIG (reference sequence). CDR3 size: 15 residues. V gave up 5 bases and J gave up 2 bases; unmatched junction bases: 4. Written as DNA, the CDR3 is TGTGCCTGGGGGGGACTAGCGGGATCCACAGATACGCAGTATTTT. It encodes CAWGGLAGSTDTQYF.

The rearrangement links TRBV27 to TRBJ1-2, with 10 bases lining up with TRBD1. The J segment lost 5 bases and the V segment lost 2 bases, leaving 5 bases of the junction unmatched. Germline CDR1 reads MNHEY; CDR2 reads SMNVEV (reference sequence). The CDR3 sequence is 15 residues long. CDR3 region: CASSLRGTGAYGYTF. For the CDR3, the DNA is TGTGCCAGCAGTTTAAGGGGGACAGGGGCATATGGCTACACCTTC.

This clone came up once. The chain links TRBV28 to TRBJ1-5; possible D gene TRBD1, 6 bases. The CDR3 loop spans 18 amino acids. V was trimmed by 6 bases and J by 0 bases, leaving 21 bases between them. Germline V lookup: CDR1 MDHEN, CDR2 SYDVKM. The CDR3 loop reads CASSFSRVQGFSNQPQHF. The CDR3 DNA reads TGTGCCAGCAGCTTTAGCAGGGTTCAGGGGTTTAGCAATCAGCCCCAGCATTTT.

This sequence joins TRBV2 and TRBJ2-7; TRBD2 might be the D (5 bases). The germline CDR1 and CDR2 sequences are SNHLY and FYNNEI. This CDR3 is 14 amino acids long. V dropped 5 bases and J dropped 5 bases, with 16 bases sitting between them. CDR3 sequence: CASSSLVGVDEQYF. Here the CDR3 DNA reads TGTGCCAGCAGTTCACTCGTGGGAGTCGACGAGCAGTACTTC. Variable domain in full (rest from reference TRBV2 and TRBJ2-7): EPEVTQTPSHQVTQMGQEVILRCVPISNHLYFYWYRQILGQKVEFLVSFYNNEISEKSEIFDDQFSVERPDGSNFTLKIRSTKLEDSAMYFCASSSLVGVDEQYFGPGTRLTVT.